A single sample gave rise to the 4 T cell receptor beta chains below, sequenced in a study of vaccination effects on CD4 cells after COVID-19. Some clones are missing from TCRdb's copy, which holds only in-frame ones; the method was immunoSEQ multiplex PCR. The repertoire consists of approximately 26,000 clones, with about 73% occurring once and the leading ten covering 10%. Viral peptide pool expansion of antigen-specific CD4+ T cells preceded sequencing in the ViraFEST assay. At the end of about ten days of culture, CD4+ T cells were isolated. All study participants received two doses of BNT162b2 or mRNA-1273 vaccine. Their target antigens are unknown. Sequencing was performed on CD4+ T cells from PBMCs cultured with HCoV-NL63 spike peptides, taken after COVID-19 vaccination. The receptors originated from a human donor who received a COVID-19 vaccine.

The chain has TRBV4-2 and TRBJ2-7, with TRBD2 matching 10 bases. The ends lost 4 bases at V and 4 bases at J; junction bases unmatched: 4. The CDR3 has 14 residues. Germline CDR1 is LGHNA and CDR2 is YNFKEQ. CDR3: CASSPTSGEYEQYF. In nucleotides, the CDR3 is TGTGCCAGCAGCCCCACTAGCGGGGAGTACGAGCAGTACTTC.

The chain carries TRBV5-1 and TRBJ2-2, with D possibly called TRBD1 or TRBD2 (5 bases each). The CDR3 sequence is 16 residues long. Deletions cut 3 bases from V and 0 bases from J, with 12 bases between. Germline loops: CDR1 SGHRS, CDR2 YFSETQ. The CDR3 spells CASSSPWGTNTGELFF. DNA of the CDR3: TGCGCCAGCAGCTCCCCGTGGGGGACGAACACCGGGGAGCTGTTTTTT.

This rearrangement joins TRBV3-1 (or the pseudogene TRBV3-2) to TRBJ1-1; TRBD1 matches at 9 bases. J gave up 3 bases and V 10 bases, and 6 bases lay outside the gene matches. Germline CDR1 reads LGHDT; CDR2 reads YNNKEL (reference sequence). This CDR3 comprises 13 residues. The CDR3 coding sequence is TGTGCCACCACAGGGGGCCCCCACACTGAAGCTTTCTTT. Translated, it gives CATTGGPHTEAFF.

The genes are TRBV18 and TRBJ2-7; a weak D match, TRBD1 (6 bases). Trimming pared 3 bases from V and 1 base from J, leaving 10 bases between. Germline V gene sequence: CDR1 KGHSH, CDR2 LQKENI. This CDR3 is 14 amino acids long. The CDR3 DNA follows: TGTGCCAGCTCACCGGATGGACAGTCCTACGAGCAGTACTTC. Translating it yields CASSPDGQSYEQYF.